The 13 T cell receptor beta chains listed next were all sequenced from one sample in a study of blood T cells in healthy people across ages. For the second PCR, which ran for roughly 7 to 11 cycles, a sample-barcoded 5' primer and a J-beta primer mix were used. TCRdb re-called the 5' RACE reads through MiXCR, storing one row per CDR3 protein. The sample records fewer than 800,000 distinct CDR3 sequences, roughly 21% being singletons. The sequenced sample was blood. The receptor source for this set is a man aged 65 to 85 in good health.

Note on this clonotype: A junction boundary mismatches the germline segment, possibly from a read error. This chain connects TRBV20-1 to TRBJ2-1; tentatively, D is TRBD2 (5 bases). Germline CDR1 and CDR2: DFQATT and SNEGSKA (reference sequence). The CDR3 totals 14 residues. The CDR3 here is CSAGLNQRRNGQFF. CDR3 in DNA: TGCAGTGCTGGATTAAACCAGCGGCGCAATGGGCAGTTCTTC.

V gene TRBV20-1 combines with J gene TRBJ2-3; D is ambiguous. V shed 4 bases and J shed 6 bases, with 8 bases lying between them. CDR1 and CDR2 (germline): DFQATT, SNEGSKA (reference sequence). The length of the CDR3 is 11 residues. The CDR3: CSANIGDTQYF. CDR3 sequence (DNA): TGCAGTGCTAATATCGGGGATACGCAGTATTTT.

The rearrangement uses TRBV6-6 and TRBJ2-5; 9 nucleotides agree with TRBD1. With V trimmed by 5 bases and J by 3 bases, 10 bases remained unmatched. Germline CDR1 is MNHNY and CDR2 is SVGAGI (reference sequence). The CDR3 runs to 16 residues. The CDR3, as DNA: TGTGCCAGCAGTAGAGACCCGGGACAGGGAAAAGAGACCCAGTACTTC. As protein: CASSRDPGQGKETQYF.

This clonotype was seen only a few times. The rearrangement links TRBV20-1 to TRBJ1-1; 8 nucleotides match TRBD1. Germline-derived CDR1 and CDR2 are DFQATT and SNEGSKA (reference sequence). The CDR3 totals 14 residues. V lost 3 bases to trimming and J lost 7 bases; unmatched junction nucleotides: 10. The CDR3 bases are TGCAGTGCTAGCTGGGTGGACAGGGCTAGTGAAGCTTTCTTT. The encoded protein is CSASWVDRASEAFF.

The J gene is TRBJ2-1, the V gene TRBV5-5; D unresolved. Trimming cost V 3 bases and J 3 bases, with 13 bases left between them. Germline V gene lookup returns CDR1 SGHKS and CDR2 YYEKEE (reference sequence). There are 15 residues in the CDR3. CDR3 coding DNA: TGTGCCAGCAGCTGGACGGTAGGGCACTACAATGAGCAGTTCTTC. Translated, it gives CASSWTVGHYNEQFF.

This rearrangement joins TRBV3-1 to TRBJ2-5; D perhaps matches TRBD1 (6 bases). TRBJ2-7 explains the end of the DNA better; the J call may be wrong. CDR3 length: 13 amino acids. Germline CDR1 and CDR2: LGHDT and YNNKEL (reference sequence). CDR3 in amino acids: CASSPIGGDEQYF. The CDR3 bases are TGTGCCAGCAGCCCTATTGGGGGCGACGAGCAGTACTTC.

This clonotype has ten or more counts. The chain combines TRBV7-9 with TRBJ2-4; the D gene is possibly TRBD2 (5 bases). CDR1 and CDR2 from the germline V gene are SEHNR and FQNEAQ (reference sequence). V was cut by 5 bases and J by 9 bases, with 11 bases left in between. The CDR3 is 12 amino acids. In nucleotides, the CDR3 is TGTGCCAGCAGCATCTTGCTAGCCATTCAGTACTTC. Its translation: CASSILLAIQYF.

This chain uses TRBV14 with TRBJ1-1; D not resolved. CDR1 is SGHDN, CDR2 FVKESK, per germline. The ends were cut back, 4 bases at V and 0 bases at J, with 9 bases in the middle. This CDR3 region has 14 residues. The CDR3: CASSPYRMNTEAFF. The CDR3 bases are TGTGCCAGCAGCCCCTATAGGATGAACACTGAAGCTTTCTTT. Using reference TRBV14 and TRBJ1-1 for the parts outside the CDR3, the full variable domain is EAGVTQFPSHSVIEKGQTVTLRCDPISGHDNLYWYRRVMGKEIKFLLHFVKESKQDESGMPNNRFLAERTGGTYSTLKVQPAELEDSGVYFCASSPYRMNTEAFFGQGTRLTVV.

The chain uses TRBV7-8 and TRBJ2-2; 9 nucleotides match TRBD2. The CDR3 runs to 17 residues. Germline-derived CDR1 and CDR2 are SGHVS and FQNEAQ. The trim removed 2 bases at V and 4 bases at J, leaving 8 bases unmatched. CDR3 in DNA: TGTGCCAGCAGCTTAATACGCGGGAGGGCCGTCACCGGGGAGCTGTTTTTT. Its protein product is CASSLIRGRAVTGELFF.

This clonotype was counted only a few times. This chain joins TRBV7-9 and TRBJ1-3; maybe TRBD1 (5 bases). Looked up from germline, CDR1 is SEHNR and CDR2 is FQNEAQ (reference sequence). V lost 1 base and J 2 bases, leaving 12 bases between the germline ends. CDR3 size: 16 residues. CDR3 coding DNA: TGTGCCAGCAGCTTAGAGTTCTTAGGGGCTGGAAACACCATATATTTT. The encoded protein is CASSLEFLGAGNTIYF. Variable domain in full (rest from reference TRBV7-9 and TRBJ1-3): DTGVSQNPRHKITKRGQNVTFRCDPISEHNRLYWYRQTLGQGPEFLTYFQNEAQLEKSRLLSDRFSAERPKGSFSTLEIQRTEQGDSAMYLCASSLEFLGAGNTIYFGEGSWLTVV.

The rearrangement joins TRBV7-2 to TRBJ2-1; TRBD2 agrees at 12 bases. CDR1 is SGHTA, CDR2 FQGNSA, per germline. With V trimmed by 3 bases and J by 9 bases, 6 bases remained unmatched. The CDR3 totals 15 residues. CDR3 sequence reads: CASSFRTSGKGEQFF. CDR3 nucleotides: TGTGCCAGCAGCTTCAGGACTAGCGGGAAAGGTGAGCAGTTCTTC.

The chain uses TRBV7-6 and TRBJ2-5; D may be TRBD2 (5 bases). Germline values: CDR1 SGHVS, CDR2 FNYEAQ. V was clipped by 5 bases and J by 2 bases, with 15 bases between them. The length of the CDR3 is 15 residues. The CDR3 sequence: CASSILGQQQETQYF. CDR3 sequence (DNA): TGTGCCAGCAGCATACTAGGGCAGCAACAAGAGACCCAGTACTTC.

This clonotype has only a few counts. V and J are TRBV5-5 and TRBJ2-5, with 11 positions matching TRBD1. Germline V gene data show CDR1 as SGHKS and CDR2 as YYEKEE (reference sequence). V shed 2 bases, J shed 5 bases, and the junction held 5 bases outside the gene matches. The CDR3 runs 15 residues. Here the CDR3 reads CASSLGTGGPETQYF. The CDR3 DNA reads TGTGCCAGCAGCTTAGGGACAGGGGGTCCGGAGACCCAGTACTTC.